This TCR beta chain was identified in a study of blood T cell repertoires in COVID-19. Sequenced by immunoSEQ multiplex PCR; TCRdb stores in-frame clones only, minus some. The sample carries 150,000 to 200,000 clones, around 80% recorded once. Looked up from germline, CDR1 is MGHRA and CDR2 is YSYEKL. This CDR3 comprises 16 residues. J was trimmed by 4 bases and V by 0 bases; bases with no gene match: 5. The sample consisted of peripheral blood. This clonotype was obtained from a woman aged 80 or over with acute or convalescent COVID-19. The V call is TRBV4-1, the J call TRBJ1-3; 8 bases are shared with TRBD1. CDR3 amino acids: CASSQEATGAGNTIYF. The CDR3 DNA is TGCGCCAGCAGCCAAGAGGCGACAGGGGCGGGAAACACCATATATTTT.